The rows below give T cell receptor beta chains drawn from one sample of a study of T-cell reconstitution after alpha-beta-depleted transplantation in children. One entry per CDR3 protein results from TCRdb running MiXCR on the PCR reads. The sample consists of 500,000 to 600,000 distinct CDR3 sequences, roughly a quarter of them appearing once. Sequencing was performed on PBMCs, taken before TCRalphabeta/CD19-depleted stem cell transplant. These receptors were obtained from a boy under two years old with Wiskott-Aldrich syndrome, due to receive a stem cell transplant. CDR3s include the opening cysteine and the closing phenylalanine or tryptophan. Fields, in order: J gene, V gene, D gene, clone size, CDR3 protein, CDR3 DNA. The D gene is left open where the match is weak. Clone size is not always given. Where it is, it says once, few, many or a class for expanded clones.

TRBJ2-1	TRBV12-3/TRBV12-4	-	many	CASSGSSVVTDNEQFF	TGTGCCAGCAGCGGTTCGTCAGTGGTAACCGACAATGAGCAGTTCTTC
TRBJ2-5	TRBV21-1	-	-	CASSKALCSPASYQETQYF	TGTGCCAGCAGCAAAGCGCTGTGTAGTCCAGCTTCTTACCAAGAGACCCAGTACTTC
TRBJ1-5	TRBV27	-	-	CASSLYGGRGIQPQHF	TGTGCCAGCAGTTTATATGGGGGGCGCGGTATTCAGCCCCAGCATTTT
TRBJ2-1	TRBV7-6	TRBD2	-	CASSQTGLANNEQFF	TGTGCCAGCAGTCAGACGGGACTAGCGAACAATGAGCAGTTCTTC
TRBJ2-1	TRBV5-1	-	-	CASSLGTDRYNEQFF	TGCGCCAGCAGCTTGGGGACAGATAGGTACAATGAGCAGTTCTTC
TRBJ2-3	TRBV7-2	-	few	CASSLVVRGDTQYF	TGTGCCAGCAGCTTAGTGGTCCGGGGAGATACGCAGTATTTT
TRBJ1-5	TRBV20-1	TRBD1	-	CSARAFGTGGLEPQHF	TGCAGTGCTAGAGCTTTTGGGACAGGGGGCTTGGAGCCCCAGCATTTT
TRBJ2-1	TRBV4-1	TRBD2	many	CASSQDSGLAGYNEQFF	TGCGCCAGCAGCCAAGATTCAGGACTAGCGGGGTACAATGAGCAGTTCTTC
TRBJ2-7	TRBV28	TRBD2	few	CASSLIGRVSSKGEQYF	TGTGCCAGCAGTTTAATTGGGAGGGTTAGCTCTAAAGGCGAGCAGTACTTC
TRBJ1-5	TRBV6-6	-	few	CASNRADQPQHF	TGTGCCAGCAATAGGGCTGATCAGCCCCAGCATTTT
TRBJ1-1	TRBV5-1	-	-	CASSFTGATEAFF	TGCGCCAGCAGCTTTACGGGGGCCACTGAAGCTTTCTTT
TRBJ2-7	TRBV5-1	TRBD2	-	CASSLGLAGGPYYEQYF	TGCGCCAGCAGCTTGGGCCTAGCGGGAGGTCCCTACTACGAGCAGTACTTC
TRBJ1-3	TRBV15	-	few	CATSRDWGSGNTIYF	TGTGCCACCAGCAGAGATTGGGGATCTGGAAACACCATATATTTT
TRBJ2-1	TRBV20-1	-	-	CSARGSGSYNEQFF	TGCAGTGCTAGGGGCAGCGGCTCCTACAATGAGCAGTTCTTC
TRBJ1-6	TRBV20-1	-	-	CSARSEQDSPLHF	TGCAGTGCTAGGTCCGAGCAGGATTCACCCCTCCACTTT
TRBJ2-3	TRBV12-3/TRBV12-4	-	-	CASSSPGLARYTQYF	TGTGCCAGCAGTTCCCCGGGGCTAGCGCGATATACGCAGTATTTT
TRBJ2-3	TRBV2	TRBD2	-	CASRGTSGEVDTQYF	TGTGCCAGCAGAGGGACTAGCGGCGAAGTGGATACGCAGTATTTT
TRBJ1-4	TRBV20-1	TRBD1	-	CSARPGGNEKLFF	TGCAGTGCTAGACCAGGGGGGAATGAAAAACTGTTTTTT
TRBJ2-7	TRBV2	-	-	CASSPRTVRAYEQYF	TGTGCCAGCAGTCCCCGGACAGTAAGGGCCTACGAGCAGTACTTC
TRBJ2-3	TRBV5-6	-	-	CASSLEGRGPEGDTQYF	TGTGCCAGCAGCTTGGAGGGGCGGGGCCCCGAGGGGGATACGCAGTATTTT
TRBJ2-1	TRBV12-3/TRBV12-4	-	-	CASSASRFSYNEQFF	TGTGCCAGCAGCGCAAGTAGGTTCTCCTACAATGAGCAGTTCTTC
TRBJ2-1	TRBV5-1	TRBD2	few	CASSLATLAGGPDEQFF	TGCGCCAGCAGCTTGGCCACACTAGCGGGAGGGCCCGATGAGCAGTTCTTC
TRBJ2-1	TRBV30	TRBD2	few	CAGLASGNYNEQFF	TGTGCCGGATTGGCTAGCGGGAACTACAATGAGCAGTTCTTC
TRBJ2-3	TRBV11-2	-	-	CASSFAGLTDTQYF	TGTGCCAGCAGCTTCGCGGGGCTCACAGATACGCAGTATTTT
TRBJ1-2	TRBV12-3/TRBV12-4	-	few	CASSFDPQDLYYGYTF	TGTGCCAGCAGTTTCGACCCGCAGGACCTGTACTATGGCTACACCTTC
TRBJ2-7	TRBV6-5	TRBD2	few	CASSYFRSREGAYEQYF	TGTGCCAGCAGTTACTTTAGAAGCCGGGAGGGAGCCTACGAGCAGTACTTC
TRBJ2-3	TRBV24-1	-	-	CATSDGRGTQKDTQYF	TGTGCCACCAGTGATGGTAGGGGGACGCAAAAAGATACGCAGTATTTT
TRBJ2-3	TRBV12-3/TRBV12-4	-	-	CASAAGDTQYF	TGTGCCAGCGCAGCGGGAGATACGCAGTATTTT
TRBJ1-3	TRBV20-1	-	-	CSASPVSSGNTIYF	TGCAGTGCTAGTCCGGTGAGCTCTGGAAACACCATATATTTT
TRBJ2-7	TRBV10-3	TRBD2	-	CAISSSAGEPHEQYF	TGTGCCATCTCTTCCTCTGCGGGAGAGCCCCACGAGCAGTACTTC
TRBJ2-1	TRBV14	TRBD2	few	CASSQRRLALQIDEQFF	TGTGCCAGCAGCCAACGAAGACTAGCCCTCCAGATTGATGAGCAGTTCTTC
TRBJ2-2	TRBV5-1	-	-	CASSARPRAGELFF	TGCGCCAGCAGCGCCAGACCGCGGGCCGGGGAGCTGTTTTTT
TRBJ2-2	TRBV2	-	-	CASSESIVGGGVTGELFF	TGTGCCAGCAGTGAATCAATTGTGGGAGGGGGCGTCACCGGGGAGCTGTTTTTT
TRBJ2-1	TRBV20-1	-	-	CSAGEQFF	TGCAGTGCCGGCGAGCAGTTCTTC
TRBJ1-2	TRBV24-1	-	few	CATVQGQTGYTF	TGTGCCACTGTTCAGGGGCAGACTGGCTACACCTTC
TRBJ2-5	TRBV6-1	-	few	CASSKRQTAEQETQYF	TGTGCCAGCAGTAAACGACAGACCGCAGAGCAAGAGACCCAGTACTTC
TRBJ1-1	TRBV20-1	-	-	CSARFLNTEAFF	TGCAGTGCTAGATTCCTGAACACTGAAGCTTTCTTT
TRBJ2-1	TRBV29-1	-	-	CSVRGRFLNEQFF	TGCAGCGTTAGGGGACGGTTCCTCAATGAGCAGTTCTTC
TRBJ2-3	TRBV10-3	TRBD2	-	CAISGGRADTQYF	TGTGCCATCAGTGGCGGGAGAGCAGATACGCAGTATTTT
TRBJ1-2	TRBV6-6	TRBD1	few	CASRDRGGGYTF	TGTGCCAGCAGAGACAGGGGTGGAGGCTACACCTTC
TRBJ1-4	TRBV5-5	-	-	CASSLVGAREKLFF	TGTGCCAGCAGCTTGGTGGGGGCCAGGGAAAAACTGTTTTTT
TRBJ2-7	TRBV7-2	-	few	CASSLAGLAYEQYF	TGTGCCAGCAGCTTAGCGGGACTTGCATACGAGCAGTACTTC
TRBJ2-1	TRBV11-2	TRBD2	few	CASSPKPLAGASGVYNEQFF	TGTGCCAGCAGCCCAAAACCGCTAGCGGGAGCGAGTGGGGTATACAATGAGCAGTTCTTC
TRBJ2-7	TRBV18	-	few	CASSPPKGSSYEQYF	TGTGCCAGCTCACCACCTAAGGGATCTAGCTACGAGCAGTACTTC
TRBJ1-2	TRBV7-2	TRBD1	-	CASSPDRDYGYTF	TGTGCCAGCAGCCCGGACAGGGACTATGGCTACACCTTC
TRBJ2-5	TRBV5-1	-	few	CASRKEETQYF	TGCGCCAGCAGAAAGGAAGAGACCCAGTACTTC
TRBJ2-1	TRBV11-2	-	-	CASSLDVYGQFF	TGTGCCAGCAGCTTAGACGTCTATGGGCAGTTCTTC
TRBJ1-1	TRBV12-3/TRBV12-4	-	few	CASSRRQTDTEAFF	TGTGCCAGCAGCCGCCGACAGACGGACACTGAAGCTTTCTTT
TRBJ2-7	TRBV28	-	few	CASTASALSAYEQYF	TGTGCCAGCACCGCCTCAGCCCTGAGTGCCTACGAGCAGTACTTC
TRBJ1-5	TRBV28	-	-	CASSPQGPNQPQHF	TGTGCCAGCTCTCCGCAGGGACCCAATCAGCCCCAGCATTTT
TRBJ1-3	TRBV25-1	TRBD1	few	CASSDRQGGNTIYF	TGTGCCAGCAGTGACCGACAGGGAGGAAACACCATATATTTT
TRBJ2-3	TRBV29-1	-	many	CSVEVQGRGDTQYF	TGCAGCGTTGAAGTCCAGGGAAGGGGGGATACGCAGTATTTT
TRBJ1-2	TRBV20-1	-	few	CSARGGVYGYTF	TGCAGTGCTCGGGGAGGGGTGTATGGCTACACCTTC
TRBJ1-3	TRBV12-5	-	-	CALSSGNTIYF	TGTGCACTGAGCTCTGGAAACACCATATATTTT
TRBJ2-3	TRBV9	TRBD2	-	CASSTTSGREFTDTQYF	TGTGCCAGCAGCACCACTAGCGGGAGGGAATTCACAGATACGCAGTATTTT
TRBJ2-2	TRBV15	-	-	CATSLGMAGELFF	TGTGCCACCAGCCTGGGAATGGCCGGGGAGCTGTTTTTT
TRBJ2-1	TRBV15	-	-	CATSRGRGYNEQFF	TGTGCCACCAGCAGAGGCAGGGGTTACAATGAGCAGTTCTTC
TRBJ1-2	TRBV20-1	-	-	CSASPIRGGYTF	TGCAGTGCTAGTCCCATCAGGGGTGGCTACACCTTC